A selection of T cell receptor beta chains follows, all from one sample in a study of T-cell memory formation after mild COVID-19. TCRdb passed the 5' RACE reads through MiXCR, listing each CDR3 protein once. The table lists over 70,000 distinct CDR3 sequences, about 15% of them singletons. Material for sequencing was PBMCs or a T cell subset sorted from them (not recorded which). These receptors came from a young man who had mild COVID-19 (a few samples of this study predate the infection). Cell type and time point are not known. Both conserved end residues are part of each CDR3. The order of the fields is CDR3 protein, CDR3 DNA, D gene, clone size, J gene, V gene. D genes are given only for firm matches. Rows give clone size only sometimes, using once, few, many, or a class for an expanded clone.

CDR3 protein: CASSQDPGKFNYGYTF
CDR3 DNA: TGTGCCAGCAGCCAAGACCCAGGGAAGTTCAACTATGGCTACACCTTC
D gene: .
clone size: .
J gene: TRBJ1-2
V gene: TRBV3-1

CDR3 protein: CASAGARLETQYF
CDR3 DNA: TGTGCCAGCGCAGGGGCGAGGTTGGAGACCCAGTACTTC
D gene: .
clone size: once
J gene: TRBJ2-5
V gene: TRBV6-5

CDR3 protein: CSVASETRGYTF
CDR3 DNA: TGCAGCGTTGCAAGTGAGACTAGAGGCTACACCTTC
D gene: .
clone size: .
J gene: TRBJ1-2
V gene: TRBV29-1

CDR3 protein: CASSNGQNTEAFF
CDR3 DNA: TGTGCCAGCAGTAACGGACAGAACACTGAAGCTTTCTTT
D gene: .
clone size: .
J gene: TRBJ1-1
V gene: TRBV6-5

CDR3 protein: CASSSAGGRYNEQFF
CDR3 DNA: TGTGCCAGCAGCTCCGCGGGGGGCCGTTACAATGAGCAGTTCTTC
D gene: TRBD2
clone size: few
J gene: TRBJ2-1
V gene: TRBV7-2

CDR3 protein: CASSFLLGSTDTQYF
CDR3 DNA: TGTGCCAGCAGCTTCCTGTTAGGGAGCACAGATACGCAGTATTTT
D gene: .
clone size: few
J gene: TRBJ2-3
V gene: TRBV7-9

CDR3 protein: CASSFSAGRSFSTDTQYF
CDR3 DNA: TGTGCCAGCAGCTTTTCAGCGGGGCGGTCCTTCAGCACAGATACGCAGTATTTT
D gene: TRBD2
clone size: .
J gene: TRBJ2-3
V gene: TRBV7-9

CDR3 protein: CASSQERDSSTDTQYF
CDR3 DNA: TGCGCCAGCAGCCAAGAGCGAGACAGTAGCACAGATACGCAGTATTTT
D gene: .
clone size: few
J gene: TRBJ2-3
V gene: TRBV4-1

CDR3 protein: CASSYPTSGTTYEQYF
CDR3 DNA: TGTGCCAGCAGTTACCCCACTAGCGGCACTACCTACGAGCAGTACTTC
D gene: TRBD2
clone size: .
J gene: TRBJ2-7
V gene: TRBV6-2/TRBV6-3

CDR3 protein: CASSRLGPIYGYTF
CDR3 DNA: TGTGCCAGCAGCAGATTGGGACCGATCTATGGCTACACCTTC
D gene: .
clone size: many
J gene: TRBJ1-2
V gene: TRBV13

CDR3 protein: CASSSGGENEQFF
CDR3 DNA: TGTGCCAGCAGCTCGGGGGGCGAGAATGAGCAGTTCTTC
D gene: .
clone size: .
J gene: TRBJ2-1
V gene: TRBV9

CDR3 protein: CASSHHQETQYF
CDR3 DNA: TGTGCCAGCAGTCATCACCAAGAGACCCAGTACTTC
D gene: .
clone size: few
J gene: TRBJ2-5
V gene: TRBV6-2/TRBV6-3

CDR3 protein: CASSLAGQGMNTEAFF
CDR3 DNA: TGTGCCAGCAGCTTAGCGGGACAGGGGATGAACACTGAAGCTTTCTTT
D gene: TRBD1
clone size: few
J gene: TRBJ1-1
V gene: TRBV7-9

CDR3 protein: CSVEGDYRPTDF
CDR3 DNA: TGCAGCGTTGAAGGAGACTACAGGCCTACAGATTTT
D gene: .
clone size: few
J gene: TRBJ2-3
V gene: TRBV29-1

CDR3 protein: CASSLSYGTTGNSPLHF
CDR3 DNA: TGCGCCAGCAGCCTCTCGTACGGGACAACGGGGAATTCACCCCTCCACTTT
D gene: .
clone size: .
J gene: TRBJ1-6
V gene: TRBV4-3

CDR3 protein: CASSQDLLAGAPYNEQFF
CDR3 DNA: TGCGCCAGCAGCCAAGATTTACTAGCGGGGGCCCCCTACAATGAGCAGTTCTTC
D gene: TRBD2
clone size: few
J gene: TRBJ2-1
V gene: TRBV4-3

CDR3 protein: CASSLTGLHTEAFF
CDR3 DNA: TGTGCCAGCAGCTTGACAGGGCTCCACACTGAAGCTTTCTTT
D gene: TRBD1
clone size: .
J gene: TRBJ1-1
V gene: TRBV7-9

CDR3 protein: CASSLVAYYGYTF
CDR3 DNA: TGTGCCAGCAGCCTCGTGGCTTACTATGGCTACACCTTC
D gene: .
clone size: .
J gene: TRBJ1-2
V gene: TRBV11-2

CDR3 protein: CASSIGQGAADTQYF
CDR3 DNA: TGTGCCAGCAGCATCGGACAGGGGGCAGCAGATACGCAGTATTTT
D gene: TRBD1
clone size: few
J gene: TRBJ2-3
V gene: TRBV7-3

CDR3 protein: CASSLGGQRETQYF
CDR3 DNA: TGTGCCAGCAGCTTAGGGGGTCAGAGAGAGACCCAGTACTTC
D gene: .
clone size: .
J gene: TRBJ2-5
V gene: TRBV7-9

CDR3 protein: CASSSFTRGTEVDTQYF
CDR3 DNA: TGTGCCAGCAGCTCCTTCACCCGGGGGACAGAGGTAGATACGCAGTATTTT
D gene: .
clone size: .
J gene: TRBJ2-3
V gene: TRBV11-2

CDR3 protein: CASSYSFGNTEAFF
CDR3 DNA: TGTGCCAGCAGTTACTCTTTCGGGAACACTGAAGCTTTCTTT
D gene: .
clone size: .
J gene: TRBJ1-1
V gene: TRBV6-6

CDR3 protein: CASSYSMYSADTQYF
CDR3 DNA: TGTGCCAGCAGTTACTCGATGTACTCGGCAGATACGCAGTATTTT
D gene: .
clone size: .
J gene: TRBJ2-3
V gene: TRBV6-5

CDR3 protein: CASSPSDASTDTQYF
CDR3 DNA: TGTGCCAGCAGCCCTTCGGACGCGAGCACAGATACGCAGTATTTT
D gene: .
clone size: .
J gene: TRBJ2-3
V gene: TRBV7-3

CDR3 protein: CASSSGQGPNEQYF
CDR3 DNA: TGCGCCAGCAGCTCCGGACAGGGGCCGAACGAGCAGTACTTC
D gene: TRBD1
clone size: .
J gene: TRBJ2-7
V gene: TRBV5-1

CDR3 protein: CASVGGRFGDTQYF
CDR3 DNA: TGTGCCAGCGTGGGCGGGAGGTTCGGCGATACGCAGTATTTT
D gene: TRBD2
clone size: .
J gene: TRBJ2-3
V gene: TRBV6-1

CDR3 protein: CASSPYPGQSYEQYF
CDR3 DNA: TGTGCCAGCAGCCCTTACCCGGGACAGAGCTACGAGCAGTACTTC
D gene: TRBD1
clone size: few
J gene: TRBJ2-7
V gene: TRBV27

CDR3 protein: CSAAGTRSSYNEQFF
CDR3 DNA: TGCAGCGCAGCGGGGACCCGTAGCTCCTACAATGAGCAGTTCTTC
D gene: TRBD2
clone size: many
J gene: TRBJ2-1
V gene: TRBV29-1

CDR3 protein: CASSLSPQGNYGYTF
CDR3 DNA: TGTGCCAGCAGTTTATCTCCACAGGGTAACTATGGCTACACCTTC
D gene: .
clone size: few
J gene: TRBJ1-2
V gene: TRBV27

CDR3 protein: CASSYPSEQYF
CDR3 DNA: TGTGCCAGCAGTTATCCCTCCGAGCAGTACTTC
D gene: .
clone size: once
J gene: TRBJ2-7
V gene: TRBV6-2/TRBV6-3

CDR3 protein: CASSQVVGASYEQYF
CDR3 DNA: TGCGCCAGCAGCCAAGTCGTGGGGGCCTCCTACGAGCAGTACTTC
D gene: .
clone size: few
J gene: TRBJ2-7
V gene: TRBV4-3

CDR3 protein: CASGAPWETQYF
CDR3 DNA: TGCGCCAGCGGGGCACCCTGGGAGACCCAGTACTTC
D gene: .
clone size: .
J gene: TRBJ2-5
V gene: TRBV4-1

CDR3 protein: CATTSGDTQYF
CDR3 DNA: TGTGCCACCACGTCGGGGGATACGCAGTATTTT
D gene: .
clone size: .
J gene: TRBJ2-3
V gene: TRBV27

CDR3 protein: CATSVGQAAYEQYF
CDR3 DNA: TGTGCCACTTCAGTAGGACAGGCCGCCTACGAGCAGTACTTC
D gene: TRBD1
clone size: .
J gene: TRBJ2-7
V gene: TRBV6-5

CDR3 protein: CSATDRGGLEQYF
CDR3 DNA: TGCAGTGCGACAGACAGGGGGGGACTCGAGCAGTACTTC
D gene: TRBD1
clone size: .
J gene: TRBJ2-7
V gene: TRBV20-1

CDR3 protein: CASSQDGGLAEYEQYF
CDR3 DNA: TGTGCCAGCAGCCAAGATGGGGGACTAGCTGAGTACGAGCAGTACTTC
D gene: TRBD2
clone size: few
J gene: TRBJ2-7
V gene: TRBV4-2

CDR3 protein: CASSQGGRDEQYF
CDR3 DNA: TGCGCCAGCAGCCAAGGGGGGCGCGACGAGCAGTACTTC
D gene: .
clone size: .
J gene: TRBJ2-7
V gene: TRBV4-3

CDR3 protein: CASSLIGAPGELFF
CDR3 DNA: TGTGCCAGCAGCTTAATTGGGGCACCCGGGGAGCTGTTTTTT
D gene: .
clone size: many
J gene: TRBJ2-2
V gene: TRBV7-2

CDR3 protein: CASSASWGTDTQYF
CDR3 DNA: TGTGCCAGCAGCGCAAGTTGGGGCACAGATACGCAGTATTTT
D gene: .
clone size: few
J gene: TRBJ2-3
V gene: TRBV9

CDR3 protein: CASSLGRTRGEKLFF
CDR3 DNA: TGTGCCAGCAGCTTAGGACGGACACGCGGGGAAAAACTGTTTTTT
D gene: .
clone size: few
J gene: TRBJ1-4
V gene: TRBV7-9

CDR3 protein: CASSLSYQETQYF
CDR3 DNA: TGTGCCAGCAGCTTATCTTACCAAGAGACCCAGTACTTC
D gene: .
clone size: few
J gene: TRBJ2-5
V gene: TRBV7-9

CDR3 protein: CASSYSITDNEQFF
CDR3 DNA: TGTGCCAGCAGTTACTCGATCACAGACAATGAGCAGTTCTTC
D gene: .
clone size: many
J gene: TRBJ2-1
V gene: TRBV6-5

CDR3 protein: CASKLGGPYEQYF
CDR3 DNA: TGCGCCAGCAAGCTGGGCGGACCCTACGAGCAGTACTTC
D gene: .
clone size: few
J gene: TRBJ2-7
V gene: TRBV5-1

CDR3 protein: CASRPDRFSGNTIYF
CDR3 DNA: TGTGCCAGCAGACCAGACAGATTCTCTGGAAACACCATATATTTT
D gene: .
clone size: .
J gene: TRBJ1-3
V gene: TRBV28

CDR3 protein: CASSQGSQGLGETQYF
CDR3 DNA: TGCGCCAGCAGCCAAGGCTCCCAGGGATTGGGGGAGACCCAGTACTTC
D gene: .
clone size: .
J gene: TRBJ2-5
V gene: TRBV4-3

CDR3 protein: CASSPGLGLYGYTF
CDR3 DNA: TGTGCCAGCAGCCCAGGCTTGGGGCTCTATGGCTACACCTTC
D gene: .
clone size: medium-sized
J gene: TRBJ1-2
V gene: TRBV7-2

CDR3 protein: CASEAQHF
CDR3 DNA: TGCGCCAGCGAGGCCCAGCATTTT
D gene: .
clone size: few
J gene: TRBJ1-5
V gene: TRBV5-1

CDR3 protein: CASSSGERGLYNEQFF
CDR3 DNA: TGCGCCAGCAGCTCAGGAGAACGGGGGCTATACAATGAGCAGTTCTTC
D gene: .
clone size: few
J gene: TRBJ2-1
V gene: TRBV5-1

CDR3 protein: CASSPQGVVGSEAFF
CDR3 DNA: TGCGCCAGCAGCCCCCAGGGGGTGGTGGGATCGGAAGCTTTCTTT
D gene: TRBD1
clone size: few
J gene: TRBJ1-1
V gene: TRBV4-1

CDR3 protein: CASSFRDRSYGQFF
CDR3 DNA: TGTGCCAGCAGCTTCCGGGACAGGTCTTATGGGCAGTTCTTC
D gene: TRBD1
clone size: few
J gene: TRBJ2-1
V gene: TRBV7-6

CDR3 protein: CASSRRLNQPQHF
CDR3 DNA: TGTGCCAGCTCAAGACGGTTGAATCAGCCCCAGCATTTT
D gene: .
clone size: few
J gene: TRBJ1-5
V gene: TRBV6-2/TRBV6-3

CDR3 protein: CASSLETTGSRGYTF
CDR3 DNA: TGTGCCAGCAGCTTGGAAACCACAGGGAGCAGGGGCTACACCTTC
D gene: .
clone size: few
J gene: TRBJ1-2
V gene: TRBV7-9